This TCR beta chain stems from a study of neurological immune-mediated disorders. Turning to the study itself: Secondary progressive disease was present in 3, and relapsing-remitting disease in around 31, of the 35 or so multiple sclerosis patients. Findings of the study overall: Neither clinical nor MRI features were found to be associated with the multiple sclerosis repertoire cluster.

The output of every sequencing run, over 170 million TCR-beta sequences, came from 15-18 subjects. From the 5' RACE reads, TCRdb called clonotypes with MiXCR, one entry per CDR3 protein. The sample consists of roughly 38,000 distinct CDR3 sequences, roughly 2.5% of them appearing once. This clonotype was found many times. The antigen remains undetermined. Sequencing used PBMCs. The origin of this receptor is a man under 40 with multiple sclerosis.

In DNA, the CDR3 is TGCAGTGCTAGTGTGGGATCAGCGGGAGAAGACACCGGGGAGCTGTTTTTT. It yields the protein CSASVGSAGEDTGELFF. The chain carries TRBV20-1 and TRBJ2-2; 8 bases fit TRBD2. Trimming cost V 3 bases and J 3 bases; bases outside gene matches: 12. The CDR3 sequence is 17 residues long. Germline CDR1 is DFQATT and CDR2 is SNEGSKA (reference sequence).